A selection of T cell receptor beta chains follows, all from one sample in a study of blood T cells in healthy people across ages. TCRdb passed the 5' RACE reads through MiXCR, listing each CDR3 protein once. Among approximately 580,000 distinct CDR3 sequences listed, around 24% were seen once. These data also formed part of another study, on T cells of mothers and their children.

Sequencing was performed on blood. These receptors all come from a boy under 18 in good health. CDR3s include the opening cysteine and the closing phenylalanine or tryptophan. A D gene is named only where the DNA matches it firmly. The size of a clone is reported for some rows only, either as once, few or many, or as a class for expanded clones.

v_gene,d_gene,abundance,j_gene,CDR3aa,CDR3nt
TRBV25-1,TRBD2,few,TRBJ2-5,CASSGPGLAGAETQYF,TGTGCCAGCAGTGGACCAGGACTAGCGGGAGCTGAGACCCAGTACTTC
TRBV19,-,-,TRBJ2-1,CASSIEGYQNEQFF,TGTGCCAGTAGTATAGAGGGCTATCAGAATGAGCAGTTCTTC
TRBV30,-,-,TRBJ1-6,CAWSVGTVNSPLHF,TGTGCCTGGAGTGTCGGGACGGTGAATTCACCCCTCCACTTT
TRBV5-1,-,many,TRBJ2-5,CASSPGTGEETQYF,TGTGCCAGCAGCCCGGGGACTGGTGAAGAGACCCAGTACTTC
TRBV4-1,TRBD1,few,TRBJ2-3,CASSQDSRDRGGADTQYF,TGCGCCAGCAGTCAAGACTCCCGGGACAGGGGTGGCGCAGATACGCAGTATTTT
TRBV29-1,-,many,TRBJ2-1,CSVEVMWGFSYNEQFF,TGCAGCGTTGAAGTTATGTGGGGGTTCTCCTACAATGAGCAGTTCTTC
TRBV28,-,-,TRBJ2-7,CASTLPYEQYF,TGTGCCAGCACCCTCCCCTACGAGCAGTACTTC
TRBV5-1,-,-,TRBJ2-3,CASSLGRGDTDTQYF,TGCGCCAGCAGCTTGGGCAGGGGGGACACAGATACGCAGTATTTT
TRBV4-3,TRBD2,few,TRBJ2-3,CASSQSAGASDTQYF,TGCGCCAGCAGCCAATCGGCGGGAGCCTCAGATACGCAGTATTTT
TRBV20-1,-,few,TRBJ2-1,CSAPWSGRGYNEQFF,TGCAGTGCCCCATGGTCGGGGCGGGGATACAATGAGCAGTTCTTC
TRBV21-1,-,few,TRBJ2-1,CASSKVTSGKYNEQFF,TGTGCCAGCAGCAAAGTGACTAGCGGGAAATACAATGAGCAGTTCTTC
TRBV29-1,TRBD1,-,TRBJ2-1,CSAEAIGDRGRNEQFF,TGCAGCGCTGAGGCGATCGGGGACAGGGGGAGGAATGAGCAGTTCTTC
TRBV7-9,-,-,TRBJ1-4,CASSLAPNEKLFF,TGTGCCAGCAGCTTAGCCCCTAATGAAAAACTGTTTTTT
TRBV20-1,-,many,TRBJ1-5,CSASSGSNQPQHF,TGCAGTGCTAGTTCCGGGTCCAATCAGCCCCAGCATTTT
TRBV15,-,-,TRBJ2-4,CAARLGGQLAKNIQYF,TGTGCCGCCAGGTTAGGAGGACAGCTAGCCAAAAACATTCAGTACTTC
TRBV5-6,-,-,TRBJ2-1,CASSRDRVWSEQFF,TGTGCCAGCAGCCGGGACCGCGTTTGGTCTGAGCAGTTCTTC
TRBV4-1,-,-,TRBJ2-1,CASSLRDSVSSYNEQFF,TGCGCCAGCAGCCTCCGAGACAGCGTCAGCTCCTACAATGAGCAGTTCTTC
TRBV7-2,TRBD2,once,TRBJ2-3,CASSDSGVLNTDTQYF,TGTGCCAGCAGCGATAGCGGGGTCCTCAACACAGATACGCAGTATTTT
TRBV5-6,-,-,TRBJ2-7,CASGKYEQYF,TGTGCCAGCGGGAAATACGAGCAGTACTTC
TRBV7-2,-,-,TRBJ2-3,CASTLTHSEADTQYF,TGTGCCAGCACCCTGACTCATAGCGAGGCGGATACGCAGTATTTT
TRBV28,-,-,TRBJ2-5,CASSFPVGKETQYF,TGTGCCAGCAGTTTCCCCGTTGGGAAAGAGACCCAGTACTTC
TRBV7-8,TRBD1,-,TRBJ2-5,CASSLAQGAQGETQYF,TGTGCCAGCAGCTTAGCGCAGGGGGCGCAAGGAGAGACCCAGTACTTC
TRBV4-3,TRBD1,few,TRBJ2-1,CASSQGTGDSYNEQFF,TGCGCCAGCAGCCAAGGGACAGGGGACTCCTACAATGAGCAGTTCTTC
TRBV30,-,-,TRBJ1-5,CAWSILDRQPQHF,TGTGCCTGGAGTATTCTCGACAGGCAGCCCCAGCATTTT
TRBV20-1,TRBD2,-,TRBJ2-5,CSATRLAGVETQYF,TGCAGTGCAACCCGACTAGCGGGAGTAGAGACCCAGTACTTC
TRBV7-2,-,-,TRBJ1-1,CASSLVPRGNTEAFF,TGTGCCAGCAGCTTAGTCCCCCGGGGGAACACTGAAGCTTTCTTT
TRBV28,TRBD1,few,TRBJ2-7,CASRTRTGSSSPTGEYF,TGTGCCAGCAGAACCCGGACAGGGAGCTCTTCCCCTACGGGGGAGTACTTC
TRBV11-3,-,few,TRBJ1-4,CASSSPNITTNEKLFF,TGTGCCAGCAGCTCCCCCAACATCACAACTAATGAAAAACTGTTTTTT
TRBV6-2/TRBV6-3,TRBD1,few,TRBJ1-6,CASSYGTGPQSPLHF,TGTGCCAGCAGTTACGGGACAGGGCCGCAGTCACCCCTCCACTTT
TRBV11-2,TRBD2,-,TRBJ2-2,CASSLEGGGTSTGELFF,TGTGCCAGCAGCTTAGAGGGGGGAGGGACGTCCACCGGGGAGCTGTTTTTT
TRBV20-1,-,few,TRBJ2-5,CSGRGASEETQYF,TGCAGTGGGAGGGGGGCTAGCGAGGAGACCCAGTACTTC
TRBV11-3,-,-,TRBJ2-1,CASSPGPGRKESRSYNEQFF,TGTGCCAGCAGCCCCGGCCCGGGACGCAAAGAGTCAAGGTCCTACAATGAGCAGTTCTTC
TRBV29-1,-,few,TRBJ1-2,CSARGDYGYTF,TGCAGCGCTCGGGGAGACTATGGCTACACCTTC
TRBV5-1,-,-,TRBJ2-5,CASSLGAGLTETQYF,TGCGCCAGCAGCTTGGGGGCAGGGCTTACAGAGACCCAGTACTTC
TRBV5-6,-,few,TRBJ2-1,CASSLRGDNEQFF,TGTGCCAGCAGCTTGAGGGGGGACAATGAGCAGTTCTTC
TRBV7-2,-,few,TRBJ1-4,CASSLGGGAATNEKLFF,TGTGCCAGCAGCTTAGGAGGGGGGGCAGCAACTAATGAAAAACTGTTTTTT
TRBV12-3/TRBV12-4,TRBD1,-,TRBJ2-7,CASSPTGTGADEQYF,TGTGCCAGCAGCCCTACCGGGACAGGGGCCGATGAGCAGTACTTC
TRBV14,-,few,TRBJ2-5,CASSHGRETQYF,TGTGCCAGCAGCCATGGTCGAGAGACCCAGTACTTC
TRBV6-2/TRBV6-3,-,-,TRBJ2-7,CASSRTGTFSYEQYF,TGTGCCAGCAGTCGAACCGGGACCTTCTCCTACGAGCAGTACTTC